One sample yielded the 11 T cell receptor beta chains listed below, sequenced in a study of metastatic and nonmetastatic thyroid tumors. No patient had received any treatment before thyroid surgery. TCRdb re-called the PCR reads via MiXCR. The table includes 35,000 to 55,000 clones, about 3.2% detected once. The sequenced sample was blood. Source of these receptors: a female donor with papillary thyroid cancer or a benign thyroid nodule (not recorded which). Some clones in this sample may be carry-over from other donors' samples.

This clone was observed many times. The chain employs TRBV5-6 and TRBJ2-1; 11 bases match TRBD2. Germline V gives CDR1 SGHDT, CDR2 YYEEEE. V lost 3 bases and J lost 6; bases outside the gene matches: 5. The CDR3 has 15 amino acids. CDR3 loop: CASSSVSGRGNEQFF. CDR3 coding DNA: TGTGCCAGCAGCTCCGTTAGCGGGAGGGGCAATGAGCAGTTCTTC.

The chain uses TRBV5-1 and TRBJ1-3; the D is unclear. The CDR3 has 15 residues. Germline V lookup: CDR1 SGHRS, CDR2 YFSETQ. V was trimmed by 0 bases and J by 0 bases, leaving 7 bases between them. The CDR3: CASSLGDFSGNTIYF. In DNA form, the CDR3 reads TGCGCCAGCAGCTTGGGGGATTTCTCTGGAAACACCATATATTTT. Supplemented by reference TRBV5-1 and TRBJ1-3, the full variable domain reads KAGVTQTPRYLIKTRGQQVTLSCSPISGHRSVSWYQQTPGQGLQFLFEYFSETQRNKGNFPGRFSGRQFSNSRSEMNVSTLELGDSALYLCASSLGDFSGNTIYFGEGSWLTVV.

The sample holds many counts of this clone. At the DNA level, this CDR3 is encoded by other sequences in the same sample as well. The gene calls are TRBV5-1 and TRBJ1-1, with D perhaps TRBD1 (6 bases). Trimming removed 4 bases at V and 10 bases at J, with 20 bases between. Germline lookup yields CDR1 SGHRS and CDR2 YFSETQ. The length of the CDR3 is 14 residues. The CDR3 reads CASSPGGTRGRAFF. In nucleotides, the CDR3 is TGCGCCAGCAGCCCGGGTGGGACACGGGGGAGAGCTTTCTTT.

Many counts were recorded for this clone. The chain recombines TRBV5-1 with TRBJ1-1; 8 bases are a match to TRBD1. Trimming took 2 bases from V and 5 from J; bases not matched to a gene: 8. Germline CDR1 and CDR2: SGHRS and YFSETQ. The CDR3 runs 15 residues. CDR3 sequence (DNA): TGCGCCAGCAGCTTTGGGACAGGAACGAGGACTGAAGCTTTCTTT. It yields the protein CASSFGTGTRTEAFF.

This clone was counted between two and nine times. A much larger clonotype is one base distant, so this may be a read error. V and J are TRBV5-4 and TRBJ1-1; D remains ambiguous. CDR3 size: 15 residues. Trimming took 0 bases from V and 6 from J, leaving 15 bases between them. Germline V gene data show CDR1 as SGHNT and CDR2 as YYREEE (reference sequence). The CDR3 loop reads CASSLGRSDGAEAFF. Here the CDR3 DNA reads TGTGCCAGCAGCTTGGGTCGATCGGATGGCGCTGAAGCTTTCTTT.

Many counts were recorded for this clone. The chain couples TRBV7-8 to TRBJ2-7, with TRBD1 matching 9 bases. The CDR3 runs to 14 residues. Trimming at V came to 3 bases and at J to 3 bases, leaving 3 bases not matched to a gene. Germline V CDR1 and CDR2: SGHVS, FQNEAQ. In DNA form, the CDR3 reads TGTGCCAGCAGCTTTGGACAGGGGTACTACGAGCAGTACTTC. Its translation: CASSFGQGYYEQYF.

This clone was picked up a small number of times. This chain links TRBV20-1 with TRBJ2-3; 10 bases are shared with TRBD2. Germline CDR1 DFQATT, CDR2 SNEGSKA (reference sequence). V shed 0 bases, J shed 3 bases, and the junction held 9 bases outside the gene matches. CDR3 size: 17 residues. The CDR3 spells CSARDPWTSGVTDTQYF. In nucleotides, the CDR3 is TGCAGTGCTAGAGACCCCTGGACTAGCGGAGTGACAGATACGCAGTATTTT.

There are many counts of this clone. The chain links TRBV24-1 to TRBJ2-3; D is unclear. The length of the CDR3 is 16 residues. The V and J ends lost 7 bases and 0 bases respectively, with 16 bases between them. CDR1 and CDR2 (germline): KGHDR, SFDVKD. The CDR3 bases are TGTGCCACCAGCAACTTCCGGGCGTCGAGCACAGATACGCAGTATTTT. It encodes CATSNFRASSTDTQYF.

The chain employs TRBV20-1 and TRBJ2-7; 7 bases line up with TRBD1. This CDR3 spans 14 amino acids. The germline V gene has CDR1 DFQATT and CDR2 SNEGSKA (reference sequence). The J segment lost 2 bases and the V segment lost 6 bases, leaving 10 bases of the junction unmatched. CDR3 in amino acids: CSAMNWDSPYEQYF. The CDR3, as DNA: TGCAGTGCCATGAACTGGGACAGTCCCTACGAGCAGTACTTC.

This clone was recorded a few times. The J gene is TRBJ2-7, the V gene TRBV5-1; 9 nucleotides match TRBD1. V lost 3 bases to trimming and J lost 6 bases; unmatched junction nucleotides: 10. Germline CDR1 and CDR2: SGHRS and YFSETQ. The CDR3 contains 15 residues. In nucleotides, the CDR3 is TGCGCCAGCAGCTCCCCCGGGACAGGGCTCTTCGAGCAGTACTTC. Translation: CASSSPGTGLFEQYF.

Only a few counts were recorded for this clone. The chain has TRBV5-1 and TRBJ2-3; D gene uncertain. Germline V gene lookup returns CDR1 SGHRS and CDR2 YFSETQ. The V end lost 2 bases, the J end lost 2 bases, and 9 bases lay between the germline ends. This CDR3 spans 14 amino acids. CDR3 region: CASSLGPFTDTQYF. CDR3 bases: TGCGCCAGCAGCTTAGGGCCATTCACAGATACGCAGTATTTT.